The 27 T cell receptor beta chains given below trace back to one sample, sequenced in a study of metastatic and nonmetastatic thyroid tumors. All patients were treatment-naive before thyroid surgery. TCRdb reprocessed the PCR reads using MiXCR. The sample has 35,000 to 50,000 clones, 4% to 5% seen once. The sample consisted of blood. The source of these receptors is a female donor with papillary thyroid cancer or a benign thyroid nodule (not recorded which). Some clones in this sample may be carry-over from other donors' samples.

This clone was seen at least ten times. This chain connects TRBV3-1 to TRBJ1-3, with D unclear. V lost 0 bases to trimming and J lost 8 bases, with 14 bases between them. Germline V gene data show CDR1 as LGHDT and CDR2 as YNNKEL (reference sequence). There are 15 residues in the CDR3. The CDR3 DNA is TGTGCCAGCAGCCAAGATCGATTGGGGTGGGACACCATATATTTT. It is translated as CASSQDRLGWDTIYF.

This chain uses TRBV12-3 or TRBV12-4 with TRBJ2-7; maybe TRBD1 (6 bases). The length of the CDR3 is 15 residues. Trimming pared 4 bases from V and 0 bases from J, leaving 13 bases between. DNA for the CDR3: TGTGCCAGCAGTTCCGAAGCGGACAGCTCCTACGAGCAGTACTTC. It yields the protein CASSSEADSSYEQYF.

This clone showed up many times. The chain couples TRBV20-1 to TRBJ2-1, with no clear D. V was clipped by 0 bases and J by 0 bases, with 12 bases between them. Germline assignment: CDR1 DFQATT and CDR2 SNEGSKA (reference sequence). This CDR3 contains 16 residues. The CDR3 nucleotides are TGCAGTGCTAGAGAAGAACTACCGAGCTCCTACAATGAGCAGTTCTTC. As protein: CSAREELPSSYNEQFF.

Ten or more counts support this clone. A much larger clone sits a single nucleotide away, making a read error possible. The V gene is TRBV25-1, the J gene TRBJ1-6, with 8 bases identical to TRBD1. Trimming at V came to 6 bases and at J to 11 bases, leaving 18 bases not matched to a gene. This CDR3 is built from 17 residues. Germline values: CDR1 MGHDK, CDR2 SYGVNS. CDR3: CASRADRASIYSPPLHF. The CDR3 region has the DNA TGTGCCAGCAGGGCGGACAGGGCGAGTATTTATAGTCCACCCCTCCACTTT.

The sample holds many counts of this clone. This rearrangement joins TRBV20-1 to TRBJ2-3; TRBD2 matches at 8 bases. Germline V lookup: CDR1 DFQATT, CDR2 SNEGSKA (reference sequence). This CDR3 is built from 13 residues. J was trimmed by 6 bases and V by 3 bases; bases with no gene match: 5. The CDR3 protein is CSASGRARDTQYF. Here the CDR3 DNA reads TGCAGTGCTAGCGGGAGGGCCAGGGATACGCAGTATTTT.

For this clone: This may be a read error: a much more frequent sequence differs by one nucleotide. The chain couples TRBV4-2 to TRBJ2-7; TRBD2 aligns across 7 bases. J gave up 0 bases and V 1 base, and 6 bases lay outside the gene matches. Germline CDR1 and CDR2: LGHNA and YNFKEQ. The CDR3 has 16 residues. CDR3 residues: CASSQALAASSYEQYF. For the CDR3, the DNA is TGTGCCAGCAGCCAAGCCCTAGCGGCAAGCTCCTACGAGCAGTACTTC.

The chain is built from TRBV30 and TRBJ2-2, with D possibly being TRBD2 (6 bases). The CDR3 is 16 amino acids. V was pared by 4 bases and J by 5 bases, with 20 bases between. Germline lookup yields CDR1 GTSNPN and CDR2 SVGIG (reference sequence). The CDR3 nucleotides read TGTGCCTGGACCCAACCGGCAGGAGGGTGGACCGGGGAGCTGTTTTTT. This sequence encodes CAWTQPAGGWTGELFF.

This clone was recorded many times. This chain uses TRBV29-1 with TRBJ2-3; D is uncertain. The V end lost 6 bases, the J end lost 1 base, and 2 bases lay between the germline ends. The CDR3 spans 10 residues. The germline V gene encodes CDR1 SQVTM and CDR2 ANQGSEA. CDR3 DNA sequence: TGCAGCGTCGGCACAGATACGCAGTATTTT. It yields the protein CSVGTDTQYF.

The CDR3 sequence is CASSIRTSGPLSPGELFF. The CDR3 coding sequence is TGTGCCAGTAGTATTAGGACTAGCGGCCCCCTTTCACCCGGGGAGCTGTTTTTT. The chain joins TRBV19 to TRBJ2-2; 10 bases line up with TRBD2. CDR1 LNHDA and CDR2 SQIVND come from the germline V gene (reference sequence). J was trimmed by 6 bases and V by 3 bases; bases with no gene match: 13. This CDR3 contains 18 residues. The full variable domain, completed using reference TRBV19 and TRBJ2-2, is DGGITQSPKYLFRKEGQNVTLSCEQNLNHDAMYWYRQDPGQGLRLIYYSQIVNDFQKGDIAEGYSVSREKKESFPLTVTSAQKNPTAFYLCASSIRTSGPLSPGELFFGEGSRLTVL.

This clone was detected ten times or more. The J gene is TRBJ2-1, the V gene TRBV29-1; possibly TRBD2 for D (6 bases). The V end lost 4 bases, the J end lost 4 bases, and 17 bases lay between the germline ends. The CDR3 spans 15 residues. CDR1 and CDR2 from the germline V gene are SQVTM and ANQGSEA. The DNA for the CDR3 is TGCAGCGTTGCCCGGGACTCAAATCGGTACAATGAGCAGTTCTTC. Protein sequence: CSVARDSNRYNEQFF.

The V and J genes are TRBV12-3 or TRBV12-4 and TRBJ1-2; D is unclear. V lost 8 bases to trimming and J lost 8 bases, with 15 bases between them. The CDR3 is made up of 12 amino acids. CDR3 protein: CASGERFLGYTF. The CDR3 coding sequence is TGTGCCAGCGGAGAACGGTTCTTGGGCTACACCTTC.

The chain joins TRBV6-1 to TRBJ2-7; D remains ambiguous. The CDR3 contains 13 residues. Germline V CDR1 and CDR2: MNHNS, SASEGT. Between the trimmed V and J ends, which lost 6 bases and 9 bases, there was a span of 18 bases. As DNA, the CDR3 is TGTGCCAGCAGAACCTCCGGAGTGTCTGTGCAGTACTTC. It is translated as CASRTSGVSVQYF.

This clone was seen many times. The rearrangement links TRBV7-3 to TRBJ2-5; D is ambiguous. V was shortened by 10 bases and J by 3 bases, with 30 bases between the two germline ends. Germline assignment: CDR1 SGHTA and CDR2 FQGTGA. The CDR3 runs to 18 residues. CDR3 region: CATPLLVVHPGGKETQYF. In DNA form, the CDR3 reads TGTGCCACCCCACTGCTGGTTGTCCACCCTGGCGGAAAAGAGACCCAGTACTTC.

This clone appeared many times. The chain has TRBV6-1 and TRBJ2-5, with D hard to call. CDR1 and CDR2 (germline): MNHNS, SASEGT. The CDR3 spans 16 residues. V was shortened by 5 bases and J by 7 bases, with 23 bases between the two germline ends. CDR3 protein: CASSYIGGSSPGTQYF. In DNA form, the CDR3 reads TGTGCCAGCAGTTACATTGGTGGTAGCAGTCCAGGGACCCAGTACTTC.

In this sample, this clone turned up a few times. An end of the junction does not agree with germline; a read error may underlie this. This rearrangement joins TRBV6-5 to TRBJ2-3, with D uncertain. Germline V CDR1 and CDR2: MNHEY, SVGAGI. This CDR3 has 14 residues. CDR3 region: CASSYDPSRDTQYF. The CDR3 nucleotides read TGTGCCAGCAGTTACGACCCCTCTCGAGATACGCAATATTTT.

There are many counts of this clone. V and J are TRBV6-2 or TRBV6-3 and TRBJ1-5; D unresolved. This CDR3 region has 14 residues. Trimming shortened V by 2 bases and J by 2 bases, and 7 bases separated the two germline ends. The germline CDR1 and CDR2 sequences are MNHEY and SVGEGT. The CDR3, as DNA: TGTGCCAGCAGTTACAGGTTCGGCAATCAGCCCCAGCATTTT. Its translation is CASSYRFGNQPQHF.

This clone was picked up many times. In nucleotides, the CDR3 is TGTGCCAGCAGCACCCAGACAGGGCGAGGGGCTGAAGCTTTCTTT. It yields the protein CASSTQTGRGAEAFF. The chain carries TRBV7-2 and TRBJ1-1; 7 bases are shared with TRBD1. Germline CDR1 is SGHTA and CDR2 is FQGNSA. The V segment lost 5 bases and the J segment 6 bases; nucleotides outside the gene matches: 12. CDR3 length equals 15 residues.

This clone was picked up many times. V and J are TRBV3-1 and TRBJ2-7; 7 bases agree with TRBD2. The germline CDR1 and CDR2 sequences are LGHDT and YNNKEL (reference sequence). J was trimmed by 4 bases and V by 0 bases; bases with no gene match: 6. This CDR3 region has 15 residues. The CDR3: CASSQDPAGNYEQYF. For the CDR3, the DNA is TGTGCCAGCAGCCAAGATCCAGCGGGGAATTACGAGCAGTACTTC.

This clone was seen many times. V usage is TRBV5-1 and J usage is TRBJ2-1, with TRBD2 matching 7 bases. V lost 4 bases and J lost 4; bases outside the gene matches: 17. Germline V lookup: CDR1 SGHRS, CDR2 YFSETQ. The length of the CDR3 is 18 residues. CDR3 in amino acids: CASSSSGTLPTVYNEQFF. The CDR3 nucleotides are TGCGCCAGCAGCAGCAGCGGGACCCTTCCGACCGTATACAATGAGCAGTTCTTC.

The V and J genes are TRBV11-3 and TRBJ2-2, with D unclear. V was cut by 5 bases and J by 7 bases, with 11 bases left in between. Germline V lookup: CDR1 SGHNT, CDR2 YENEEA. The CDR3 has 13 amino acids. The CDR3: CASSHLVVGELFF. The CDR3, as DNA: TGTGCCAGCAGCCATCTAGTTGTCGGGGAGCTGTTTTTT.

This sequence joins TRBV6-1 and TRBJ2-3; 9 bases fit TRBD1. The CDR3 length is 15 residues. J was trimmed by 3 bases and V by 3 bases; bases with no gene match: 4. Germline V gives CDR1 MNHNS, CDR2 SASEGT. The CDR3 protein is CASSDGTGITDTQYF. For the CDR3, the DNA is TGTGCCAGCAGTGACGGGACAGGGATAACAGATACGCAGTATTTT.

This clone has at least ten counts. V and J are TRBV20-1 and TRBJ2-3, with 10 bases that match TRBD2. The length of the CDR3 is 13 residues. In germline, CDR1 is DFQATT, CDR2 SNEGSKA (reference sequence). The CDR3 here is CSPGTSGTDTQYF. In DNA, the CDR3 is TGCAGCCCCGGGACTAGCGGCACAGATACGCAGTATTTT.

This chain connects TRBV20-1 to TRBJ1-6, with 10 bases lining up with TRBD1. Germline CDR1 reads DFQATT; CDR2 reads SNEGSKA (reference sequence). The junction had 7 bases not matched to a gene; V was cut back by 8 bases and J by 9 bases. The CDR3 contains 13 residues. The CDR3 reads CSPSTGGGSPLHF. CDR3 nucleotide sequence: TGCAGTCCCTCGACAGGGGGCGGTTCACCCCTCCACTTT.

This clone was observed many times. The chain has TRBV11-2 and TRBJ2-1; the D call may be TRBD1 or TRBD2 (5 bases each). The CDR3 is made up of 15 amino acids. Trimming took 5 bases from V and 5 from J, leaving 16 bases between them. The germline CDR1 and CDR2 sequences are SGHAT and FQNNGV. CDR3: CASSPLRGTNNEQFF. The CDR3 DNA reads as TGTGCCAGCAGCCCCCTTAGAGGGACCAACAATGAGCAGTTCTTC.

There are many counts of this clone. J is TRBJ2-3 and V is TRBV7-2; D uncertain. Germline-derived CDR1 and CDR2 are SGHTA and FQGNSA. V lost 1 base, J lost 4 bases, and 15 bases lay in between. This CDR3 contains 16 residues. The CDR3 coding sequence is TGTGCCAGCAGCTTAGAGGTTTCGTCGGTGTCAGATACGCAGTATTTT. It translates to CASSLEVSSVSDTQYF. The complete variable domain, with remaining parts taken from reference TRBV7-2 and TRBJ2-3, reads GAGVSQSPSNKVTEKGKDVELRCDPISGHTALYWYRQSLGQGLEFLIYFQGNSAPDKSGLPSDRFSAERTGGSVSTLTIQRTQQEDSAVYLCASSLEVSSVSDTQYFGPGTRLTVL.

This clone came up a few times. One base away lies a much larger clone, so this may be a sequencing read error. Other DNA sequences in the same sample also yield this CDR3. The chain joins TRBV5-1 to TRBJ2-3; 10 bases are shared with TRBD2. The J segment lost 6 bases and the V segment lost 2 bases, leaving 6 bases of the junction unmatched. Germline lookup yields CDR1 SGHRS and CDR2 YFSETQ. The CDR3 runs 15 residues. The CDR3 loop is CASSLAGGQGDTQYF. The CDR3 nucleotides are TGCGCCAGCAGCTTAGCGGGAGGGCAAGGGGATACGCAGTATTTT.

In the case of this clone: A much larger clone differs by one base, so this may be a read error. This same CDR3 is encoded by further DNA sequences in the sample. V and J are TRBV5-5 and TRBJ1-1; 8 bases match TRBD1. The CDR3 has 16 amino acids. V trimming: 7 bases; J trimming: 4 bases; junction bases outside the gene matches: 15. Germline CDR1 reads SGHKS; CDR2 reads YYEKEE (reference sequence). The CDR3 is CASSLTGVGGTTEAFF. Here the CDR3 DNA reads TGTGCCAGCTCCCTGACAGGGGTCGGCGGGACCACTGAAGCTTTCTTT.